Listed below are T cell receptor beta chains from one sample, sequenced in a study of T cell repertoires in cytomegalovirus infection. TCRdb analysed the reads with MiXCR anew, one entry per CDR3 protein. The data contain about 280,000 distinct CDR3 sequences, 20% to 25% of them seen just once; the ten biggest clones take up around 20%. Antigen specificity for these receptors is unknown. Sequenced here: cultured PBMCs, sampled from culture after CMV antigen stimulation. These receptors all come from a human donor in good health (CMV status not recorded). Some clones in this sample may be carry-over from other donors' samples. CDR3s include the opening cysteine and the closing phenylalanine or tryptophan. Fields, in order: clone size, J gene, V gene, D gene, CDR3 DNA, CDR3 protein. A D gene is named only where the DNA matches it firmly. Expanded clones get a size class; other rows say once, few or many, or leave the size out.

few | TRBJ2-1 | TRBV4-1 | NA | TGCGCCAGCAGCGGCCTCGGTCGCTCCTACAATGAGCAGTTCTTC | CASSGLGRSYNEQFF
NA | TRBJ1-2 | TRBV19 | TRBD1 | TGTGCCAGTAGTCAACAGGGGTACTATGGCTACACCTTC | CASSQQGYYGYTF
few | TRBJ1-1 | TRBV7-9 | NA | TGTGCCAGCAGCTTAGTACGGGGTGAAGCTTTCTTT | CASSLVRGEAFF
many | TRBJ2-1 | TRBV7-2 | TRBD2 | TGTGCCAGCCGGGGACTAGGTTGGGGTGAGCAGTTCTTC | CASRGLGWGEQFF
NA | TRBJ1-5 | TRBV27 | NA | TGTGCCAGCCGAACAGGGACTCAGCCCCAGCATTTT | CASRTGTQPQHF
many | TRBJ2-1 | TRBV7-2 | NA | TGTGCCAGCAGCTTAGTAGGGAGTAACTACAATGAGCAGTTCTTC | CASSLVGSNYNEQFF
many | TRBJ2-1 | TRBV7-8 | TRBD2 | TGTGCCAGCAGCAAGACTAGCGGTGCGGTAGAGCAGTTCTTC | CASSKTSGAVEQFF
many | TRBJ2-5 | TRBV7-2 | NA | TGTGCCAGCAGCCGCAGCGGGGAGACCCAGTACTTC | CASSRSGETQYF
many | TRBJ2-3 | TRBV7-2 | TRBD2 | TGTGCCAGCAAGGAAATTAGCGGGAGGGCAGGAGCAGATACGCAGTATTTT | CASKEISGRAGADTQYF
many | TRBJ2-5 | TRBV6-2/TRBV6-3 | NA | TGTGCCACCCACTCTTTCGGGGGAGCTCAAGAGACCCAGTACTTC | CATHSFGGAQETQYF
NA | TRBJ2-7 | TRBV24-1 | NA | TGTGCCACCAGTGACGTCTCGCCGAACTACGAGCAGTACTTC | CATSDVSPNYEQYF
NA | TRBJ2-1 | TRBV20-1 | NA | TGCAGTGCTAGAGAAGGCCTCTCCTACAATGAGCAGTTCTTC | CSAREGLSYNEQFF
NA | TRBJ1-1 | TRBV12-3/TRBV12-4 | NA | TGTGCCAGCAGCCTCCAAGAGGGCGCGACTGAAGCTTTCTTT | CASSLQEGATEAFF
few | TRBJ2-5 | TRBV7-2 | TRBD2 | TGTGCCAGCAGCTTAGCCCCTAGCGGGAGAGAGACCCAGTACTTC | CASSLAPSGRETQYF
NA | TRBJ2-7 | TRBV6-6 | NA | TGTGCCAGCAGTTACGAGTGGGGCACCTACGAGCAGTACTTC | CASSYEWGTYEQYF
many | TRBJ2-3 | TRBV7-2 | TRBD1 | TGTGCCAGCAGCTTAAAGTGGCTATGGGACAGGGTGAAAGATACGCAGTATTTT | CASSLKWLWDRVKDTQYF
few | TRBJ2-1 | TRBV7-9 | NA | TGTGCCAGCAGCTTACGGGAGCTAAGGAATGAGCAGTTCTTC | CASSLRELRNEQFF
many | TRBJ2-7 | TRBV7-2 | TRBD2 | TGTGCCAGCAGCCGGGGACTAGCTGTCTACGAGCAGTACTTC | CASSRGLAVYEQYF
NA | TRBJ1-2 | TRBV7-9 | TRBD1 | TGTGCCAGCAGCTACCCGGACAGGCCTTATGGCTACACCTTC | CASSYPDRPYGYTF
few | TRBJ2-7 | TRBV7-2 | TRBD1 | TGTGCCAGCAGCTGGACAGGGAACGAGCAGTACTTC | CASSWTGNEQYF
many | TRBJ2-1 | TRBV7-8 | TRBD2 | TGTGCCAGCAGCTTAGCTTTGGTAGCGGGATATGAGCAGTTCTTC | CASSLALVAGYEQFF
few | TRBJ2-5 | TRBV12-3/TRBV12-4 | TRBD2 | TGTGCCAGCAGTTTAAGGATCACTAGCGGGTACCAAGAGACCCAGTACTTC | CASSLRITSGYQETQYF
many | TRBJ1-4 | TRBV7-2 | NA | TGTGCCAGCAGTTCAGGGACGGGTGAAAAACTGTTTTTT | CASSSGTGEKLFF
NA | TRBJ2-1 | TRBV7-2 | NA | TGTGCCAGCAGCTTATTAAGGGGGACAAATGAGCAGTTCTTC | CASSLLRGTNEQFF
NA | TRBJ2-1 | TRBV15 | TRBD2 | TGTGCCACCAGCAGGGGGCGGGAGGTCTACAATGAGCAGTTCTTC | CATSRGREVYNEQFF
NA | TRBJ1-5 | TRBV19 | TRBD1 | TGTGCCAGTGGCCCATCCTGGGTGACAGGGGTCGGTCAGCCCCAGCATTTT | CASGPSWVTGVGQPQHF
NA | TRBJ2-7 | TRBV12-3/TRBV12-4 | TRBD2 | TGTGCCAGCAGTTTAGTGTCTCGGCTAGCGGGCGCCTCCTACGAGCAGTACTTC | CASSLVSRLAGASYEQYF
few | TRBJ2-2 | TRBV7-6 | NA | TGTGCCAGCCTAATCGACTCTCAAATAAACACCGGGGAGCTGTTTTTT | CASLIDSQINTGELFF
NA | TRBJ2-1 | TRBV12-5 | NA | TGTGCTAGTGGTCTACGCGATGAGCAGTTCTTC | CASGLRDEQFF
NA | TRBJ2-7 | TRBV7-8 | TRBD2 | TGTGCCAGCAGCTTACTGAGCGGGAGTAGGGCCTACGAGCAGTACTTC | CASSLLSGSRAYEQYF
NA | TRBJ2-3 | TRBV20-1 | TRBD2 | TGCAGTGCTAGACTAGCGGGAGGGCCACATTTT | CSARLAGGPHF
NA | TRBJ1-2 | TRBV20-1 | NA | TGCAGTGCTCCCGGGACGGGCTATGGCTACACCTTC | CSAPGTGYGYTF
NA | TRBJ2-7 | TRBV6-2/TRBV6-3 | NA | TGTGCCAGCAGTTACAGTCTTGGCGAGCAGTACTTC | CASSYSLGEQYF
NA | TRBJ1-5 | TRBV19 | NA | TGTGCCAGTAGCAACCTATGGGGCTCGAGCAATCAGCCCCAGCATTTT | CASSNLWGSSNQPQHF
NA | TRBJ1-5 | TRBV6-5 | NA | TGTGCCAGCGGAAAAGGGGAGTATGGCAATCAGCCCCAGCATTTT | CASGKGEYGNQPQHF
few | TRBJ1-1 | TRBV7-8 | NA | TGTGCCAGCACCCCCCGGGTGGGCACTGAAGCTTTCTTT | CASTPRVGTEAFF
NA | TRBJ2-1 | TRBV27 | TRBD1 | TGTGCCAGTACTACAGGGGGTGAATCAAAGAATGAGCAGTTCTTC | CASTTGGESKNEQFF
NA | TRBJ1-2 | TRBV29-1 | NA | TGCAGCGTTGTTCGGGGCTATGGCTACACCTTC | CSVVRGYGYTF
many | TRBJ2-1 | TRBV7-9 | TRBD2 | TGTGCCAGCAGCGACGGATATCCCAGACTAGCGGGGTATTACAATGAGCAGTTCTTC | CASSDGYPRLAGYYNEQFF
few | TRBJ2-2 | TRBV4-1 | NA | TGCGCCAGCACTACCATGCCAGGCACCGGGGAGCTGTTTTTT | CASTTMPGTGELFF
NA | TRBJ1-2 | TRBV30 | NA | TGTGCCTGGAGTCGGACGGGGGGAGGATATGGCTACACCTTC | CAWSRTGGGYGYTF
many | TRBJ2-3 | TRBV7-2 | NA | TGTGCCAGCAGCTCCTCAGGGGTAATGGCAGATACGCAGTATTTT | CASSSSGVMADTQYF
few | TRBJ2-3 | TRBV5-1 | NA | TGCGCCAGCAGCGAGGGGGACGGCGGGGGATCAGATACGCAGTATTTT | CASSEGDGGGSDTQYF
many | TRBJ2-2 | TRBV7-9 | NA | TGTGCCAGCAGCTTACCAATGTGGACAGACACCGGGGAGCTGTTTTTT | CASSLPMWTDTGELFF
many | TRBJ2-3 | TRBV7-2 | NA | TGTGCCAGCAGCTGGGCCCGCACAGATACGCAGTATTTT | CASSWARTDTQYF
NA | TRBJ1-2 | TRBV19 | TRBD1 | TGTGCCAGTAGTACCGGGACAGGGACCGGCTACACCTTC | CASSTGTGTGYTF
NA | TRBJ1-2 | TRBV20-1 | NA | TGCAGTGTTTCCCAGAATAACTATGGCTACACCTTC | CSVSQNNYGYTF
many | TRBJ2-1 | TRBV7-2 | NA | TGTGCCAGCAGCCCCTATACGGATGAGCAGTTCTTC | CASSPYTDEQFF
many | TRBJ2-1 | TRBV7-2 | TRBD2 | TGTGCCAGCAGCGTCACTAGCGCGTTTAGGTACAATGAGCAGTTCTTC | CASSVTSAFRYNEQFF